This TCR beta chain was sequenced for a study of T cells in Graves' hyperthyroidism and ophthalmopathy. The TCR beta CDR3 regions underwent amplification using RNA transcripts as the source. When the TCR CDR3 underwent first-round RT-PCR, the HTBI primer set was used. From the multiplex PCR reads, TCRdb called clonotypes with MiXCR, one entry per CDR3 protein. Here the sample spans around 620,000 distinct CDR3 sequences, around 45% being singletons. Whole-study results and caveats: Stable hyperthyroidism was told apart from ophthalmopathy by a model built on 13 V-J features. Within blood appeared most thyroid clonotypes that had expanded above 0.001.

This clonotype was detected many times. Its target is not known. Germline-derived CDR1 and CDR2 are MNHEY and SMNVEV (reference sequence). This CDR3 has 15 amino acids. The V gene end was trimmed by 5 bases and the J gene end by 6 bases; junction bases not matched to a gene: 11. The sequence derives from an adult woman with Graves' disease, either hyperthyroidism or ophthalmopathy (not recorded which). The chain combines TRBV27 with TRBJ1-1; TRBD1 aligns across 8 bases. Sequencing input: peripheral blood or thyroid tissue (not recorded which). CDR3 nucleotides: TGTGCCAGCAGTCCCCGGACAGGGACGGGCGCTGAAGCTTTCTTT. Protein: CASSPRTGTGAEAFF.